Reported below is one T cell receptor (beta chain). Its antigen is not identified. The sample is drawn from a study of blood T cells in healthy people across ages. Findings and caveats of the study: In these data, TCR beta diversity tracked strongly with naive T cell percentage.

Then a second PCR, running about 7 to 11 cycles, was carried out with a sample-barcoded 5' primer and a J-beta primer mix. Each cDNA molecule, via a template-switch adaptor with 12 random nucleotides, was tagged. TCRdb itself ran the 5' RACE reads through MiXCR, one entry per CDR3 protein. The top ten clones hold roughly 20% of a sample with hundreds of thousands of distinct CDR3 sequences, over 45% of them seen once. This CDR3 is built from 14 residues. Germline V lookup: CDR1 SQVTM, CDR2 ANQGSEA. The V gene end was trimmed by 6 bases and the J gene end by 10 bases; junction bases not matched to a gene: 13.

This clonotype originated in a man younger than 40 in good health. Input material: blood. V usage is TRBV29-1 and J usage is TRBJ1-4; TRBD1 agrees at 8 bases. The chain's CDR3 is CSVSVNPQGGKLFF. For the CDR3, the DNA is TGCAGCGTCTCCGTTAACCCACAGGGGGGAAAACTGTTTTTT. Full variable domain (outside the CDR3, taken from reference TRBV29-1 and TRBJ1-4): SAVISQKPSRDICQRGTSLTIQCQVDSQVTMMFWYRQQPGQSLTLIATANQGSEATYESGFVIDKFPISRPNLTFSTLTVSNMSPEDSSIYLCSVSVNPQGGKLFFGSGTQLSVL.